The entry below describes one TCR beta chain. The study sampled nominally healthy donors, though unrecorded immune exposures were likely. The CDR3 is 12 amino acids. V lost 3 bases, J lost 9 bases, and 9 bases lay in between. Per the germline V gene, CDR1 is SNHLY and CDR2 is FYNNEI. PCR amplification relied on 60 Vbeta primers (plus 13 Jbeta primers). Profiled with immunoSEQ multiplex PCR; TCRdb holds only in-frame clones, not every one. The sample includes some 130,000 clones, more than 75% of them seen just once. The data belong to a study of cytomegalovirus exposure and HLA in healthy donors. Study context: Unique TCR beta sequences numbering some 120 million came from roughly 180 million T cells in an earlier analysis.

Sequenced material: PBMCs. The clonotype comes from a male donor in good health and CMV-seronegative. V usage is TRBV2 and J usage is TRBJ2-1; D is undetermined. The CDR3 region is CASSDNDFEQFF. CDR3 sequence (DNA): TGTGCCAGCAGTGATAACGACTTTGAGCAGTTCTTC.